These T cell receptor beta chains were read from a single sample in a study of control samples from healthy donors and cancer patients. The assay was immunoSEQ multiplex PCR, and TCRdb's table has in-frame clones only and misses some. This table has over 90,000 clones, about 91% appearing once. The specimen sequenced was blood. The receptor source for this set is a woman aged 18-35 years in good health. The CDR3 runs from the conserved cysteine through the conserved F or W.

v_call: TRBV6-6; j_call: TRBJ1-5; cdr3_aa: CASSYFGVGSNQPQHF
v_call: TRBV7-3; j_call: TRBJ2-2; cdr3_aa: CASSPGTPTGELFF
v_call: TRBV27; j_call: TRBJ1-1; cdr3_aa: CASRDTGPKGTEAFF
v_call: TRBV6-2/TRBV6-3; j_call: TRBJ1-2; cdr3_aa: CASSYSYSMSGYTF
v_call: TRBV6-5; j_call: TRBJ2-7; cdr3_aa: CASSYQQGDREQYF
v_call: TRBV10-3; j_call: TRBJ1-3; cdr3_aa: CAISEGDTIYF
v_call: TRBV28; j_call: TRBJ1-2; cdr3_aa: CASRDTNFYGYTF
v_call: TRBV7-9; j_call: TRBJ2-2; cdr3_aa: CASSFPPGRGELFF
v_call: TRBV30; j_call: TRBJ1-3; cdr3_aa: CAWSPLGWDSGNTIYF
v_call: TRBV7-6; j_call: TRBJ1-6; cdr3_aa: CASTLAAGSPLHF
v_call: TRBV11-2; j_call: TRBJ1-1; cdr3_aa: CASSSVRGGEAFF
v_call: TRBV29-1; j_call: TRBJ1-4; cdr3_aa: CSVVRVANEKLFF
v_call: TRBV10-3; j_call: TRBJ2-7; cdr3_aa: CAIRLGDYEQYF
v_call: TRBV7-9; j_call: TRBJ1-3; cdr3_aa: CASSLDRAGNTIYF
v_call: TRBV10-3; j_call: TRBJ2-3; cdr3_aa: CAIRNTDTQYF
v_call: TRBV5-5; j_call: TRBJ2-2; cdr3_aa: CASSLDPGEFGELFF
v_call: TRBV6-5; j_call: TRBJ1-1; cdr3_aa: CASIQLTGLSEAFF
v_call: TRBV28; j_call: TRBJ2-1; cdr3_aa: CASSAGGSFYNEQFF
v_call: TRBV7-6; j_call: TRBJ2-3; cdr3_aa: CASSLWSGGVKLSTDTQYF
v_call: TRBV27; j_call: TRBJ1-5; cdr3_aa: CASSLGRLQPQHF
v_call: TRBV6-5; j_call: TRBJ1-1; cdr3_aa: CASSANGNTEAFF
v_call: TRBV14; j_call: TRBJ2-1; cdr3_aa: CASSQPHAQVNEQFF
v_call: TRBV24-1; j_call: TRBJ2-1; cdr3_aa: CATSERGLAGPYNEQFF
v_call: TRBV5-4; j_call: TRBJ2-1; cdr3_aa: CASSPGTPNEQFF
v_call: TRBV24-1; j_call: TRBJ2-2; cdr3_aa: CATSAAENGAGELFF
v_call: TRBV18; j_call: TRBJ1-5; cdr3_aa: CASSRSSHPNQPQHF
v_call: TRBV7-6; j_call: TRBJ2-1; cdr3_aa: CASSPTGGSTYNEQFF
v_call: TRBV6-5; j_call: TRBJ1-2; cdr3_aa: CASRPAAPGGYTF
v_call: TRBV7-9; j_call: TRBJ1-2; cdr3_aa: CASSSLDRGLGGYGYTF
v_call: TRBV9; j_call: TRBJ1-4; cdr3_aa: CASSEQGQPNEKLFF
v_call: TRBV5-6; j_call: TRBJ2-3; cdr3_aa: CASSLTGEGTQYF
v_call: TRBV12-1; j_call: TRBJ1-5; cdr3_aa: CASSPGSFTSSNQPQHF
v_call: TRBV30; j_call: TRBJ1-6; cdr3_aa: CAWNDDRAPLHF
v_call: TRBV6-2/TRBV6-3; j_call: TRBJ2-7; cdr3_aa: CASSRVGEQYF
v_call: TRBV19; j_call: TRBJ1-2; cdr3_aa: CASSIVRYGYTF
v_call: TRBV28; j_call: TRBJ2-7; cdr3_aa: CASSPRDVLTHEQYF
v_call: TRBV4-1; j_call: TRBJ1-6; cdr3_aa: CASSPQGYNSPLHF
v_call: TRBV12-5; j_call: TRBJ2-2; cdr3_aa: CASGFWAGPNTGELFF
v_call: TRBV5-4; j_call: TRBJ2-7; cdr3_aa: CASSLEPGNEQYF
v_call: TRBV20-1; j_call: TRBJ2-3; cdr3_aa: CSANELAGPSTDTQYF
v_call: TRBV6-5; j_call: TRBJ1-2; cdr3_aa: CASSYGQAYGYTF
v_call: TRBV18; j_call: TRBJ1-2; cdr3_aa: CASSPPVPTNYGYTF
v_call: TRBV28; j_call: TRBJ2-7; cdr3_aa: CASSPGPPRQYF
v_call: TRBV6-6; j_call: TRBJ2-7; cdr3_aa: CASSSGLYYEQYF
v_call: TRBV29-1; j_call: TRBJ2-3; cdr3_aa: CSVVPPGATDTQYF
v_call: TRBV28; j_call: TRBJ2-7; cdr3_aa: CASGGQGAYEQYF
v_call: TRBV7-9; j_call: TRBJ2-1; cdr3_aa: CASSYLAGDYNEQFF